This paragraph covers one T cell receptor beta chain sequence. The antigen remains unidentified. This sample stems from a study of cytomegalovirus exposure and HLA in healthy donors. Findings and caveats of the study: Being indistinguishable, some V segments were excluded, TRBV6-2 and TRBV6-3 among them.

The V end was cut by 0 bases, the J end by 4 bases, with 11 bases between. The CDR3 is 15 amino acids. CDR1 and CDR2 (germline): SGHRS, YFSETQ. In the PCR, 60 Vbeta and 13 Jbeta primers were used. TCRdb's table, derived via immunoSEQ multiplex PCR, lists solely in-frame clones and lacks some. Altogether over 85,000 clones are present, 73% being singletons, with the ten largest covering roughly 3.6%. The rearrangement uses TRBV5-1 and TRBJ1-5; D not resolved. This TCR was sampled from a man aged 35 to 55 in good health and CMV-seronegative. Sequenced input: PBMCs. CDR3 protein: CASSLGTEINQPQHF. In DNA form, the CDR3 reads TGCGCCAGCAGCTTGGGCACGGAGATTAATCAGCCCCAGCATTTT.